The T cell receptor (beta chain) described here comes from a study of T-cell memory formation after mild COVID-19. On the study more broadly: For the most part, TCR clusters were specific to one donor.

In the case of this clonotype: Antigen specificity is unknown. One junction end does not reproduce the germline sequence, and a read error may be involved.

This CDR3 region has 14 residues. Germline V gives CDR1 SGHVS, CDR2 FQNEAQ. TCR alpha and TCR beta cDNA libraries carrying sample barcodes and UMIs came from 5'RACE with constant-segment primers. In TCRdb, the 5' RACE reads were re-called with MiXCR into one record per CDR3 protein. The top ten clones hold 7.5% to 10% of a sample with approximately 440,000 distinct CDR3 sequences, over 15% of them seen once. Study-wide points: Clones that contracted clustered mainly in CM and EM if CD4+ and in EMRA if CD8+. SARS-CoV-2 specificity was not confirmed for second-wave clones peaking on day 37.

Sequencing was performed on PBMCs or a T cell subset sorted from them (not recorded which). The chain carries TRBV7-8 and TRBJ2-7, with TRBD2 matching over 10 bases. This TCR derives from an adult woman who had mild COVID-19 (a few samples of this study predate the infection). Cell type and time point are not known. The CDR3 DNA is TGTGCCAGCAGGTTAGCGGGAGGCACCTGCGAGCAGTACTTC. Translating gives CASRLAGGTCEQYF. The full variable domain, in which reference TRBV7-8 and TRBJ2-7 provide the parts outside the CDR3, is GAGVSQSPRYKVAKRGQDVALRCDPISGHVSLFWYQQALGQGPEFLTYFQNEAQLDKSGLPSDRFFAERPEGSVSTLKIQRTQQEDSAVYLCASRLAGGTCEQYFGPGTRLTVT.